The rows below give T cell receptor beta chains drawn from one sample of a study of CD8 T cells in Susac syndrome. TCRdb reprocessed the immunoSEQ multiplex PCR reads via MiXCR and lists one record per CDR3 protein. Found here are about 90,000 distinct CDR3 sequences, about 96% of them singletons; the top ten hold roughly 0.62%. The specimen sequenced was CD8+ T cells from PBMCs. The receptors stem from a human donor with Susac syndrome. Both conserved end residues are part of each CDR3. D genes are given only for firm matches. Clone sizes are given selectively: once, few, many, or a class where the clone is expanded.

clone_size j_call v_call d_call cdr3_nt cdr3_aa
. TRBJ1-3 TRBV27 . TGTGCCAGCAGGACTGGAAACACCATATATTTT CASRTGNTIYF
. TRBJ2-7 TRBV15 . TGTGCCACCAGCAGACTCGACAGAGCAACCTACGAGCAGTACTTC CATSRLDRATYEQYF
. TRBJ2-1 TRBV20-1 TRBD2 TGCAGTGCTAGAGGGACAGACGAGCGGGGGGGCCAGCCTGAGCAGTTCTTC CSARGTDERGGQPEQFF
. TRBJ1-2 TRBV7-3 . TGTGCCAGCAGCTCCCAGGCAGGGAATAGCTACACCTTC CASSSQAGNSYTF
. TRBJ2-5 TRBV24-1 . TGTGCCACCAGTGAGCCAGGGTGGGGGACCCAGTACTTC CATSEPGWGTQYF
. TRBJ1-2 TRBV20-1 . TGCAGTGCTAGAGATGGTGGATATGGCTACACCTTC CSARDGGYGYTF
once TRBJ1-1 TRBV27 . TGTGCCAGCAGTTTCGGGCGGGCGGCTGAAGCTTTCTTT CASSFGRAAEAFF
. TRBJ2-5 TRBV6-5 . TGTGCCAGCAGTTCCAGAGGGGGGCGGGAGGAGACCCAGTACTTC CASSSRGGREETQYF
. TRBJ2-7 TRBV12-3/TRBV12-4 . TGTGCCAGCAGGGGGGCAGAGTACGAGCAGTACTTC CASRGAEYEQYF
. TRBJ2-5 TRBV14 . TGTGCCAGCAGCCAGGCCCAGTGGACCCAGTACTTC CASSQAQWTQYF
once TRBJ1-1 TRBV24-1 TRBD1 TGTGCCACCAGTGATTCCAGGACAGGGGCGAACACTGAAGCTTTCTTT CATSDSRTGANTEAFF
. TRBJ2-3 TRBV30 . TGTGCCTGTCTGGGGGGGGGCGGCACAGATACGCAGTATTTT CACLGGGGTDTQYF
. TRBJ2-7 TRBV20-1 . TGCAGTGCCCAGGTGAGCTCCTACGAGCAGTACTTC CSAQVSSYEQYF
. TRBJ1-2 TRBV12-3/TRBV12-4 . TGTGCCAGCAGCCTTTCCGGGACAAGGAGGAGCTATGGCTACACCTTC CASSLSGTRRSYGYTF